This T cell receptor beta chain comes out of a study of OX40 agonist ivuxolimab in advanced cancers. Study-wide context: Ivuxolimab was an agonistic, fully human IgG2 monoclonal antibody directed against OX40 (CD134), a costimulatory receptor. Intravenous ivuxolimab was administered to patients every 2 weeks at six dose levels: 0.01, 0.1, 0.3, 1.5, 3 and 10 mg/kg. Among the roughly 52 dose-escalation patients, 19 had hepatocellular carcinoma, about 15 melanoma, 9 renal cell carcinoma and 9 head and neck cancer. In the dose-escalation cohort, 82.7% of patients were male, and the mean age was around 60 years with a range of roughly 20 to 85. Patients were allowed to have had prior anti-PD-1, anti-PD-L1 or anti-CTLA-4 therapy, and about 40% of the dose-escalation patients had been treated with checkpoint inhibitors. Partial responses were achieved by three dose-escalation patients, of whom one had hepatocellular carcinoma and two had cutaneous melanoma. Peripheral TCRbeta sequencing aimed to test whether ivuxolimab altered TCR sequence diversity and caused clonal T-cell expansion. The paper reports the monotherapy dose-escalation portion (N of about 50 patients) of the phase I ivuxolimab trial. The full study reports these points: In the 0.1-3.0 mg/kg groups, partial responders had among the lowest normalized peripheral clonal expansion, particularly in CD8+ T cells. Low levels of normalized T-cell clonal expansion were also seen in some patients who did not respond. Antigen specificity was not determined for the clonally expanded peripheral T cells. At doses of 0.1 to 3.0 mg/kg, clonal expansion of both CD4+ and CD8+ T cells in blood was seen between baseline and week 6. On average, CD8+ T cells showed more expanded clones than CD4+ T cells after ivuxolimab.

The trial excluded patients who had a history of autoimmune disease or who were on systemic immunosuppression. Peripheral blood for TCR sequencing was collected from all dose cohorts at baseline, on cycle 4 day 1, and on cycle 7 day 1. The samples were taken from a phase I, first-in-human, multicenter, open-label dose-escalation trial of ivuxolimab. Adults with locally advanced or metastatic head and neck squamous cell, hepatocellular, melanoma or renal cell carcinoma were enrolled in the trial. Before TCR sequencing, CD4+ T cells and CD8+ T cells from peripheral blood were sorted into separate populations. Genomic DNA was extracted from sorted cells for sequencing of the TCRbeta CDR3 region. The immunoSEQ Assay was used for sequencing of TCRbeta CDR3 regions. TCRdb retrieved this table from immuneACCESS and kept in-frame rearrangements only. Not all clones are present; in checked studies, unresolved V genes account for under half, and no reason is known for the remainder. The sample profile shows about 73,000 clones; 75% to 95% of them were found once. Clones ranked in the top ten supply 0.5% to 0.55% of the sample.

From the cysteine through the phenylalanine, the CDR3 covers 15 amino acids. The retained sequence is limited to the CDR3, 45 bases, with the frame set at the first base. The V end loses 0 bases and the J end loses 2 bases, and a stretch of 11 bases separates them. Looking up the germline V gene yields CDR1 SGHDT and CDR2 YYEEEE. Points on this clone: The clone's antigen remains unknown. Nothing much larger sits one base from this clone, and base qualities are not available.

The receptor's source is an adult with an advanced solid tumor such as melanoma, head and neck, liver or kidney cancer. The material was CD4+ or CD8+ T cells sorted from blood, obtained in a trial of the OX40 agonist ivuxolimab. The sequence is built from TRBV5-6 and TRBJ2-5; the D region possibly corresponds to TRBD1 (6 bases align). The CDR3 loop reads CASSLAGDGQETQYF. Read as DNA, the sequence is TGTGCCAGCAGCTTGGCAGGGGATGGGCAAGAGACCCAGTACTTC.